The T cell receptor beta chain under discussion was sequenced for a study of T-cell reconstitution after alpha-beta-depleted transplantation in children. Study-wide findings and caveats: Newly generated T cells supplied most T-cell counts and diversity one year post-transplant. Several hundred expanded graft clones reportedly were the source of alpha-beta T cells about two months after transplant.

Germline V gene data show CDR1 as SGHNT and CDR2 as YYREEE (reference sequence). There are 13 residues in the CDR3. V was trimmed by 4 bases and J by 6 bases, leaving 13 bases between them. Ten or more counts support this clonotype. Its antigen is unknown. Researchers prepared the TCRbeta library using unique molecular identifiers, the study reports. TCRdb reprocessed the PCR reads via MiXCR and lists one record per CDR3 protein. In the table there are roughly 400,000 distinct CDR3 sequences, about 45% of which are singletons. Sample: PBMCs, taken before TCRalphabeta/CD19-depleted stem cell transplant. The clonotype originates from a girl aged 2-10 years with aplastic anemia, due to receive a stem cell transplant. V and J are TRBV5-4 and TRBJ1-1; no reliable D call. CDR3 loop: CASSLGWVAEAFF. In DNA, the CDR3 is TGTGCCAGCAGCCTGGGGTGGGTCGCTGAAGCTTTCTTT.